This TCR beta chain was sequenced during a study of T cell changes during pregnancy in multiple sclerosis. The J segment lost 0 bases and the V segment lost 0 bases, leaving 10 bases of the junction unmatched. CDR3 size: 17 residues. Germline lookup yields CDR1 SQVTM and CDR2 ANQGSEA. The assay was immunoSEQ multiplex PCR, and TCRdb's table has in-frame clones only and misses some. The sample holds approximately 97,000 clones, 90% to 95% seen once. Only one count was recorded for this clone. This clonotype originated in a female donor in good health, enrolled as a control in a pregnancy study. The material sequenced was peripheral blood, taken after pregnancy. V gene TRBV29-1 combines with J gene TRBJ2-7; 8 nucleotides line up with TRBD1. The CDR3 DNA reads TGCAGCGTTGAAGAAAGGTTCCGGACAGGGAGCTCCTACGAGCAGTACTTC. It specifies CSVEERFRTGSSYEQYF.